This T cell receptor (beta chain) was obtained from a study of beta chain features in type 1 diabetes. Study-level background: All of the samples together had 95 million to 140 million sorted cells examined.

Since all of the isolated RNA was reverse transcribed, expressed TCRB transcripts were what got sequenced. Profiled with immunoSEQ multiplex PCR; TCRdb holds only in-frame clones, not every one. The data contain under 450,000 clones, more than 11% of them singletons. This clone was picked up a small number of times. The V segment lost 3 bases and the J segment 5 bases; nucleotides outside the gene matches: 3. This CDR3 comprises 13 residues. Looked up from germline, CDR1 is MNHEY and CDR2 is SMNVEV (reference sequence). Sort purity for all populations was recorded as exceeding 98%. The receptor was derived from a man aged 30 to 45 in good health. The specimen sequenced was naive CD4+ T cells from blood. V is TRBV27 and J is TRBJ2-5, with 7 bases aligning to TRBD1. The CDR3 bases are TGTGCCAGCAGTTTCACAGGGGTGGAGACCCAGTACTTC. Its translation is CASSFTGVETQYF.